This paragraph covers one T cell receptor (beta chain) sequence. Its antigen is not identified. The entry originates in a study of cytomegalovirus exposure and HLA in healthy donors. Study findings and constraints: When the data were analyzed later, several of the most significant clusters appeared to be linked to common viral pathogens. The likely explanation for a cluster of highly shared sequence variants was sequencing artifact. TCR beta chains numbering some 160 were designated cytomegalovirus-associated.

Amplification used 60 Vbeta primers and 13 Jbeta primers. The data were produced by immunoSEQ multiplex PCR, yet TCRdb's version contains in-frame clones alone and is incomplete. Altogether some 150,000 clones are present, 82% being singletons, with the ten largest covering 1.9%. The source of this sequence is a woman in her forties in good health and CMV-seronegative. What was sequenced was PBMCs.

The CDR3 reads CASSVDSTWREGPNEQFF. DNA for the CDR3: TGTGCCAGCAGCGTAGATAGTACTTGGCGGGAGGGCCCTAATGAGCAGTTCTTC. V and J are TRBV9 and TRBJ2-1; 9 nucleotides align to TRBD2. V dropped 0 bases and J dropped 7; count of bases not matched to a gene: 14. The CDR3 totals 18 residues. Germline CDR1 and CDR2: SGDLS and YYNGEE. The full variable domain, with the rest looked up from reference TRBV9 and TRBJ2-1, is DSGVTQTPKHLITATGQRVTLRCSPRSGDLSVYWYQQSLDQGLQFLIQYYNGEERAKGNILERFSAQQFPDLHSELNLSSLELGDSALYFCASSVDSTWREGPNEQFFGPGTRLTVL.